This T cell receptor (beta chain) stems from a study of T cell changes during pregnancy in multiple sclerosis. Germline V gene sequence: CDR1 MGHRA, CDR2 YSYEKL. The CDR3 totals 15 residues. V was clipped by 2 bases and J by 5 bases; unmatched bases: 6. Only in-frame clones appear in the TCRdb table, and some are missing; sequencing was by immunoSEQ multiplex PCR. Altogether tens of thousands of clones are present, 91% being singletons, with the ten largest covering around 10%. The starting material was CD8+ T cells from peripheral blood mononuclear cells, obtained after pregnancy. The rearrangement links TRBV4-1 to TRBJ1-1; 9 positions agree with TRBD1. The source of this sequence is a female donor with multiple sclerosis, enrolled in a pregnancy study. CDR3 nucleotides: TGCGCCAGCAGCCAAAAACAGGGGGCTTTGACTGAAGCTTTCTTT. Translating gives CASSQKQGALTEAFF.